The rows below give T cell receptor beta chains drawn from one sample of a study of Ad26.COV2.S vaccination and SARS-CoV-2 variants. Generated by immunoSEQ multiplex PCR, the TCRdb table keeps only in-frame clones and is missing some. The sample lists over 400,000 clones, over 80% seen once, with more than 1.5% in the top ten. This sample comprised peripheral blood, obtained in a trial of Ad26.COV2.S vaccine versus placebo. These receptors all come from a person aged 18 to 65 who received the Ad26.COV2.S COVID-19 vaccine or a placebo. Both conserved end residues are part of each CDR3.

CDR3aa: CASSYREQGYGYTF; v_gene: TRBV6-5; j_gene: TRBJ1-2
CDR3aa: CASSSKLGTGGYEQYF; v_gene: TRBV5-4; j_gene: TRBJ2-7
CDR3aa: CASSQDARGWGLNSYEQYF; v_gene: TRBV4-3; j_gene: TRBJ2-7
CDR3aa: CASSLEATGGAKTQYF; v_gene: TRBV7-2; j_gene: TRBJ2-5
CDR3aa: CATSDRTNTEAFF; v_gene: TRBV24-1; j_gene: TRBJ1-1
CDR3aa: CASSDNHHRDTEAFF; v_gene: TRBV18; j_gene: TRBJ1-1
CDR3aa: CASSEGYGTVDSPLHF; v_gene: TRBV2; j_gene: TRBJ1-6
CDR3aa: CASSLQGLNEQFF; v_gene: TRBV11-2; j_gene: TRBJ2-1
CDR3aa: CASWNHGSSYEQYF; v_gene: TRBV5-4; j_gene: TRBJ2-7
CDR3aa: CASSLVWTEETQYF; v_gene: TRBV27; j_gene: TRBJ2-5
CDR3aa: CASSLDPGRSLHF; v_gene: TRBV5-1; j_gene: TRBJ1-6
CDR3aa: CASSLALTSAKGNEQFF; v_gene: TRBV13; j_gene: TRBJ2-1
CDR3aa: CASSTRGNTEAFF; v_gene: TRBV7-9; j_gene: TRBJ1-1
CDR3aa: CASRTDRARDGYTF; v_gene: TRBV6-6; j_gene: TRBJ1-2
CDR3aa: CASSFAGTGDGETQYF; v_gene: TRBV27; j_gene: TRBJ2-5
CDR3aa: CASSEDGGGTEKQFF; v_gene: TRBV2; j_gene: TRBJ2-1
CDR3aa: CASSPGLAGSAEQYF; v_gene: TRBV13; j_gene: TRBJ2-7
CDR3aa: CASSHRAATGELFF; v_gene: TRBV19; j_gene: TRBJ2-2
CDR3aa: CASSQEGGIASSYNSPLHF; v_gene: TRBV3-1/TRBV3-2; j_gene: TRBJ1-6
CDR3aa: CASSILQGRRNEQFF; v_gene: TRBV19; j_gene: TRBJ2-1
CDR3aa: CASSQTPTRNEQFF; v_gene: TRBV4-1; j_gene: TRBJ2-1
CDR3aa: CASSTQQGAGYGYTF; v_gene: TRBV6-5; j_gene: TRBJ1-2
CDR3aa: CASSPARKNGYTF; v_gene: TRBV2; j_gene: TRBJ1-2
CDR3aa: CASSSALFGQETQYF; v_gene: TRBV5-1; j_gene: TRBJ2-5
CDR3aa: CASSWGDRENQPQHF; v_gene: TRBV5-1; j_gene: TRBJ1-5
CDR3aa: CAWSPDPGNTIYF; v_gene: TRBV30; j_gene: TRBJ1-3
CDR3aa: CASSSWVRGLNTEAFF; v_gene: TRBV5-4; j_gene: TRBJ1-1
CDR3aa: CASSVEGLNGNTIYF; v_gene: TRBV9; j_gene: TRBJ1-3
CDR3aa: CASSEGSSSYNEQFF; v_gene: TRBV7-2; j_gene: TRBJ2-1
CDR3aa: CASSQGGQGGNEQFF; v_gene: TRBV4-3; j_gene: TRBJ2-1
CDR3aa: CASRTGESGYGYTF; v_gene: TRBV27; j_gene: TRBJ1-2
CDR3aa: CASSLSGRWSNQPQHF; v_gene: TRBV6-5; j_gene: TRBJ1-5
CDR3aa: CASSGAGAGGQPQHF; v_gene: TRBV19; j_gene: TRBJ1-5
CDR3aa: CASSPGQGKGGQPQHF; v_gene: TRBV18; j_gene: TRBJ1-5
CDR3aa: CACHRGGALSAEAFF; v_gene: TRBV30; j_gene: TRBJ1-1
CDR3aa: CASSYIGTTYGYTF; v_gene: TRBV6-2/TRBV6-3; j_gene: TRBJ1-2
CDR3aa: CASSGPTGQETQYF; v_gene: TRBV5-1; j_gene: TRBJ2-5
CDR3aa: CASSIGLAGDLAKNIQYF; v_gene: TRBV7-9; j_gene: TRBJ2-4
CDR3aa: CASSPRPNTDGYTF; v_gene: TRBV4-2; j_gene: TRBJ1-2
CDR3aa: CASSAGHRGKLYNEQFF; v_gene: TRBV9; j_gene: TRBJ2-1
CDR3aa: CASSDLGFSYNEQFF; v_gene: TRBV10-1; j_gene: TRBJ2-1
CDR3aa: CASGRLGSGGHNYGYTF; v_gene: TRBV9; j_gene: TRBJ1-2
CDR3aa: CASSLDRVTEAFF; v_gene: TRBV27; j_gene: TRBJ1-1
CDR3aa: CASSQTTTGRSNQPQHF; v_gene: TRBV19; j_gene: TRBJ1-5
CDR3aa: CASSQDFGQPQHF; v_gene: TRBV4-3; j_gene: TRBJ1-5
CDR3aa: CASSITGLAGETQYF; v_gene: TRBV19; j_gene: TRBJ2-5
CDR3aa: CASSIQDRGFGEQYF; v_gene: TRBV4-3; j_gene: TRBJ2-7
CDR3aa: CASSQPGLPRSGNTIYF; v_gene: TRBV4-3; j_gene: TRBJ1-3
CDR3aa: CASTRQGNIQPQHF; v_gene: TRBV19; j_gene: TRBJ1-5
CDR3aa: CASSQEAARGGDNEQFF; v_gene: TRBV4-3; j_gene: TRBJ2-1
CDR3aa: CASSQVGGRRTEAFF; v_gene: TRBV4-3; j_gene: TRBJ1-1
CDR3aa: CASSYFGGADGYTF; v_gene: TRBV6-2/TRBV6-3; j_gene: TRBJ1-2
CDR3aa: CASSSGDRGNYGYTF; v_gene: TRBV10-2; j_gene: TRBJ1-2
CDR3aa: CASSVTLGETQYF; v_gene: TRBV9; j_gene: TRBJ2-5
CDR3aa: CASSLNSGPYF; v_gene: TRBV28; j_gene: TRBJ2-7